The source of this T cell receptor beta chain is a study of blood T cell repertoires in COVID-19. Whole-study context: The study drew acute and convalescent COVID-19 samples from the United States, Italy and Spain.

Germline V CDR1 and CDR2: SGHNT, YYREEE (reference sequence). Trimming removed 5 bases from V and 0 bases from J, with 15 bases in between. The CDR3 totals 16 residues. Original analysis: Estimates of nucleated cell counts were drawn from the amplification of reference gene primers. This table comes from immunoSEQ multiplex PCR, and its TCRdb copy is limited to in-frame clones, with some not included. The V and J calls and clone size come from that table; D and trimming were worked out from the DNA. Here the sample spans 540,000 or so clones, roughly 89% being singletons. Patients in Seattle were enrolled during active infection, then followed longitudinally.

The receptor was isolated from a woman between 50 and 59 years old with COVID-19, enrolled during active disease. Material: peripheral blood. The rearrangement uses TRBV5-4 and TRBJ2-1; D might be TRBD2 (6 bases). DNA for the CDR3: TGTGCCAGCAGTTCTGGAGGGGTTAACTCCTACAATGAGCAGTTCTTC. Translating gives CASSSGGVNSYNEQFF.